The T cell receptor (beta chain) under discussion was sequenced for a study of PD-L1 blockade in urothelial cancer (dated 2017 in TCRdb). Background for the entire study: All patients started therapy in about 2014 and received atezolizumab 1,200 mg intravenously every 3 weeks. Pretreatment blood TCR-seq was available for under 35 patients, at least one posttreatment blood collection was obtained for about 24 patients, and tumor TCR-seq was available for about 24 patients. Blood samples gave median yields of approximately 130,000 T cells and 65,000 to 85,000 unique TCRs, along with a median clonality of around 0.075. Blood samples were analyzed at two time points: 3 weeks after treatment start (second dose) and 6 weeks after treatment start. The study, an exploratory multi-omic analysis, examined somatic, immune and clinical correlates of response to PD-L1 blockade with atezolizumab in urothelial cancer. Pretreatment tumor samples, along with matched peripheral blood serially collected before and after atezolizumab treatment, were subjected to TCR sequencing. Patients had an ECOG performance status of 0 or 1 and had received between 0 and 3 prior chemotherapy regimens. About 85% of the roughly 29 patients were identified as males with urothelial cancer of bladder origin, and a prior smoking history was reported by 18 of 29 patients. Durable clinical benefit meant progression-free survival longer than 6 months, and TCR features were also tested against progression-free and overall survival. Nine or ten patients reached durable clinical benefit, while some 21 patients did not. Whole exome sequencing and RNA sequencing of pretreatment tumors were performed alongside TCR sequencing in the same patients. On the study overall, not on this receptor specifically: Because the sample size was small (n ≈ 29) and many of the analyses were exploratory, the results are meant to be hypothesis-generating. Improved progression-free and overall survival was associated with having pretreatment peripheral blood TCR clonality below the median. At 3 weeks after the start of treatment, tumor-associated TCR clones in peripheral blood had expanded more in patients with durable benefit (n ≈ 23, p = 0.022).

The cohort included some 30 patients with locally advanced or metastatic urothelial carcinoma who were treated at Memorial Sloan Kettering on a trial protocol. Peripheral blood mononuclear cells were collected pretreatment and during treatment, with between 1 and 8 total time points obtained per patient. The Qiagen DNeasy Blood extraction kit was used to purify genomic DNA from total PBMCs and tumor samples. PBMCs were collected pretreatment and during treatment, and were isolated and stored as previously described. Each PCR received spiked-in synthetic TCR analog templates so that absolute template abundance could be estimated from read counts. The immunoSEQ assay was used to amplify TCRbeta CDR3 regions from genomic DNA with bias-controlled V and J gene primers. Sequencing of rearranged TCRbeta segments was done at approximately 20X coverage. As for the original processing: Clustering was used to correct sequencing errors, and CDR3s were annotated against IMGT to assign V, D and J genes. Out-of-frame and stop-codon sequences were excluded, and only productive TCRbeta rearrangements were used in downstream analyses. Clonality was calculated as one minus the Shannon entropy normalized by the log of the number of unique productive sequences. Clones differing between time points or between blood and tumor were identified by Fisher's exact test with Benjamini-Hochberg correction at adjusted p below 0.01. Drawn from immuneACCESS, this table holds only the in-frame rearrangements with V and J called that TCRdb kept. Clones are partly lost; checked studies trace under half to an unresolved V gene and leave the rest unexplained. That table is the source of V, J and clone size, and D and trimming were worked out from the DNA. Across this sample there are 30,000 to 45,000 clones, with roughly 90% seen only once. Approximately 8.3% of the sample comes from the top ten.

In regard to this clone: This clone's antigen is unknown. Base qualities were left out, and no much larger clone turns up one base away.

This material consisted of PBMCs, taken around atezolizumab (anti-PD-L1) treatment. This sequence originates from a man between 65 and 79 years old with urothelial cancer.

The nucleotide sequence is TGTGCCAGCAGCCCCAACCGGGGTCCCAGCGGGAGGAGTTCAAATGAGCAGTTCTTC. The encoded protein is CASSPNRGPSGRSSNEQFF. Recombination linked TRBV7-7 to TRBJ2-1, with 9 bases matching TRBD2. Compared with germline, V lacks 5 bases and J lacks 7 bases; bases without a gene match: 21. Looking up the germline V gene (reference sequence) yields CDR1 SSHAT and CDR2 FNYEAQ. The CDR3 sequence holds 19 residues, the cysteine and phenylalanine included. Just the 57-base CDR3 DNA is kept, in frame starting at base 1.